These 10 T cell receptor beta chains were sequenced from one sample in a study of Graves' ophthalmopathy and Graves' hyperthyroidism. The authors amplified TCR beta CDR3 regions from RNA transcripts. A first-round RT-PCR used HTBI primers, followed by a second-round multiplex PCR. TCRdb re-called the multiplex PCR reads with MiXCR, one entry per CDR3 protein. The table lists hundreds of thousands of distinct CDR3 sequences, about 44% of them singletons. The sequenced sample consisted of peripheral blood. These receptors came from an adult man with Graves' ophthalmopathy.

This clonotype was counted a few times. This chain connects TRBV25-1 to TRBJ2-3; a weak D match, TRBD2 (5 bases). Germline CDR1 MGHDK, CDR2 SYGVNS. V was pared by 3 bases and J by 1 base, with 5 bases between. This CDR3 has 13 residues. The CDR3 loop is CASSERGTDTQYF. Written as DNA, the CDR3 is TGTGCCAGCAGTGAGAGGGGCACAGATACGCAGTATTTT.

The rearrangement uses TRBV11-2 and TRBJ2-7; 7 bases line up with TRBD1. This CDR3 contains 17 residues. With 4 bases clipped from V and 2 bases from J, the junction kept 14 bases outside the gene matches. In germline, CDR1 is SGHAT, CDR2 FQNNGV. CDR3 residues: CASSSTGNQYFAYEQYF. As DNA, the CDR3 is TGTGCCAGCAGCTCGACAGGGAACCAATACTTCGCCTACGAGCAGTACTTC.

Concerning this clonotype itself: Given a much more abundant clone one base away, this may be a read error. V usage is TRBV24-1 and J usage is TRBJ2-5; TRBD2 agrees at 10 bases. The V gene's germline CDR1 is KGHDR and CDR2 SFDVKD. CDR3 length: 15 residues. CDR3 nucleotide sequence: TGTGCCAGCAGTGATTTGCTAGCGGGGGTAGAGACCCAGTACTTC. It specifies CASSDLLAGVETQYF.

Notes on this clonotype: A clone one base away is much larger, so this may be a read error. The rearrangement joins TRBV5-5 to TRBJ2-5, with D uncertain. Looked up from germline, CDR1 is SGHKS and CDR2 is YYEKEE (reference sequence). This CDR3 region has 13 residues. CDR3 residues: CTSSFISPETQYF. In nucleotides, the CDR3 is TGCACCAGCAGCTTTATCAGTCCAGAGACCCAGTACTTC.

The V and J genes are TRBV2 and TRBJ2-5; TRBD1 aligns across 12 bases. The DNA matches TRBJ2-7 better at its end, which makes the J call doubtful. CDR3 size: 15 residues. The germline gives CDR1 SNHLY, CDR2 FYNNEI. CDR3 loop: CASRGLGTGGDEQYF. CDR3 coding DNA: TGTGCCAGCAGAGGACTTGGGACAGGGGGCGACGAGCAGTACTTC.

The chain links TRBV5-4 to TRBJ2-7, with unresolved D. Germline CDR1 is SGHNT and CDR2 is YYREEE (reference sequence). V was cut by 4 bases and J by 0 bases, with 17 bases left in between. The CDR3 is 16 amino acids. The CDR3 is CASSGKRRASSYEQYF. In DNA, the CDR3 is TGTGCCAGCAGCGGAAAAAGACGGGCGTCCTCCTACGAGCAGTACTTC.

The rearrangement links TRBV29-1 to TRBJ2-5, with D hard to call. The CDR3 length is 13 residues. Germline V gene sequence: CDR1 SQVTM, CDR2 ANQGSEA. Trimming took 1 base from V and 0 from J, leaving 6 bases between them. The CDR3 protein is CSVEGADQETQYF. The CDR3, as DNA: TGCAGCGTTGAAGGGGCAGACCAAGAGACCCAGTACTTC.

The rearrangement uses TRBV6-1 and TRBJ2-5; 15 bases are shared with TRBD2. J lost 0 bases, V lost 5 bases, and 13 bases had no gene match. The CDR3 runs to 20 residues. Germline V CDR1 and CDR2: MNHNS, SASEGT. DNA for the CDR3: TGTGCCAGCAGTTACCCAATCTCGGGACTAGCGGGGGGAGACCAAGAGACCCAGTACTTC. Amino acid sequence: CASSYPISGLAGGDQETQYF.

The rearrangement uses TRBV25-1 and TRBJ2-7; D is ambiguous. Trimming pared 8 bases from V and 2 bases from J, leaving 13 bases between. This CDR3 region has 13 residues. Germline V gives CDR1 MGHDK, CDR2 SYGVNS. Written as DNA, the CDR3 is TGTGCCAGCTTAGCTGTGTCCCCCTACGAGCAGTACTTC. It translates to CASLAVSPYEQYF.

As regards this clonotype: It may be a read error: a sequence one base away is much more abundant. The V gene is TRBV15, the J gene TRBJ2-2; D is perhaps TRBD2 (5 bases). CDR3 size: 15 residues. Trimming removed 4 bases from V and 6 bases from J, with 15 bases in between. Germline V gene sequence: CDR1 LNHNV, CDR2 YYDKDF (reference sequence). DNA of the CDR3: TGTGCCACCAGCAAGGGCCAGACTAACGCCGGGGAGCTGTTTTTT. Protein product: CATSKGQTNAGELFF. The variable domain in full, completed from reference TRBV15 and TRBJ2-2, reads DAMVIQNPRYQVTQFGKPVTLSCSQTLNHNVMYWYQQKSSQAPKLLFHYYDKDFNNEADTPDNFQSRRPNTSFCFLDIRSPGLGDTAMYLCATSKGQTNAGELFFGEGSRLTVL.